This T cell receptor (beta chain) was found in a study of CD8 T cells in Susac syndrome. Sequencing targeted TCR beta in T cells from blood (CD8+ and CD4+). The multiple sclerosis controls consisted of treatment-naive patients with relapsing-remitting disease, either stable or active. FACS enriched CD8+ TEMRA cells, while bulk CD8+ and CD4+ were negatively isolated. The CDR3 has 16 residues. J lost 5 bases, V lost 3 bases, and 10 bases had no gene match. CDR1 is SGHTA, CDR2 FQGTGA, per germline. RNA, at about 0.45 to 1 ug, was reverse transcribed with random hexamers. TCRdb passed the immunoSEQ multiplex PCR reads through MiXCR, listing each CDR3 protein once. The sample carries 200,000 or so distinct CDR3 sequences, about 95% recorded once.

The sequencing input was CD4+ T cells from PBMCs. The clonotype comes from a human donor with multiple sclerosis. The J gene is TRBJ2-3, the V gene TRBV7-3; TRBD2 agrees at 8 bases. The CDR3 sequence: CASSLGLEERLDTQYF. As DNA, the CDR3 is TGTGCCAGCAGCTTGGGACTAGAGGAAAGGTTAGATACGCAGTATTTT.